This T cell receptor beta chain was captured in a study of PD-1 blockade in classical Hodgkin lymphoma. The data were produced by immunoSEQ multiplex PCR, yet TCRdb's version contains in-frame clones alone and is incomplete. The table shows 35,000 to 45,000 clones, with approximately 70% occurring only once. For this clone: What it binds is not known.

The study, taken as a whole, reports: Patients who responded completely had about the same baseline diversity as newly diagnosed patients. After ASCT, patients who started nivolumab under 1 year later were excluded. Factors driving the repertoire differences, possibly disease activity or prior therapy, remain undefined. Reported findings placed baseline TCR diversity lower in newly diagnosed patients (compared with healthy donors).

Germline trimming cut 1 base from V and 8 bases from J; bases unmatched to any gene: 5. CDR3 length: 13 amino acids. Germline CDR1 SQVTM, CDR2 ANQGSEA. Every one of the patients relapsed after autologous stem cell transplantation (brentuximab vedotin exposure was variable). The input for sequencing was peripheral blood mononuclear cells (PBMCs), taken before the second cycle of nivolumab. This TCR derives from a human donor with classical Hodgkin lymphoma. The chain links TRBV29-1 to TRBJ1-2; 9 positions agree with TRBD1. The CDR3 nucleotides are TGCAGCGTTGAAGGGACAGGGGTGTTGGGCTACACCTTC. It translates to CSVEGTGVLGYTF.